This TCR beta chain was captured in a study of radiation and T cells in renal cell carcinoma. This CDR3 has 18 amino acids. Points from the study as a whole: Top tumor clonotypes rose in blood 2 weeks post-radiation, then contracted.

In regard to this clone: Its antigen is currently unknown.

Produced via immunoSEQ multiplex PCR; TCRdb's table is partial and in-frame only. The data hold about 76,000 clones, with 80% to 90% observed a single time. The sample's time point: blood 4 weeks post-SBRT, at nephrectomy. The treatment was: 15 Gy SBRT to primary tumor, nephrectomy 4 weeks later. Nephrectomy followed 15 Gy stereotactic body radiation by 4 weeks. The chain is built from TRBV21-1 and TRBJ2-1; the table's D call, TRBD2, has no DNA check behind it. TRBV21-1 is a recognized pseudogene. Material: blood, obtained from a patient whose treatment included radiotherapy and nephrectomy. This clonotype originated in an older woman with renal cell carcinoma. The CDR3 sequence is CASSKEVGGEISYNEQFF. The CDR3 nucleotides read TGTGCCAGCAGCAAAGAAGTGGGTGGGGAGATCTCCTACAATGAGCAGTTCTTC.